A single sample gave rise to the 8 T cell receptor beta chains below, sequenced in a study of blood T cell repertoires in COVID-19. Sequenced by immunoSEQ multiplex PCR; TCRdb stores in-frame clones only, minus some. This sample yields about 200,000 clones, of which 89% are seen a single time; 6.5% to 9% belongs to the top ten. The sequenced sample consisted of PBMCs or T cells enriched from blood (not recorded which). The source is a woman under 30 who had recovered from COVID-19.

V is TRBV1 and J is TRBJ1-5. TRBV1 is a known pseudogene. The CDR3 covers 13 residues. Here the CDR3 DNA reads TGCACCAGCAGCCCCGAGGAGCACCAGCCCCAGCATTTT. Translation: CTSSPEEHQPQHF.

The chain links TRBV30 to TRBJ1-6; TRBD1 is a possible D gene (6 bases). Trimming removed 4 bases from V and 6 bases from J, with 13 bases in between. Per germline, CDR1 GTSNPN and CDR2 SVGIG (reference sequence). The CDR3 consists of 14 residues. CDR3 amino acids: CAWKTGRPNSPLHF. The CDR3, as DNA: TGTGCCTGGAAAACAGGGAGACCTAATTCACCCCTCCACTTT.

This clone came up once. The rearrangement joins TRBV7-9 to TRBJ2-2; D is ambiguous. The length of the CDR3 is 14 residues. Germline assignment: CDR1 SEHNR and CDR2 FQNEAQ (reference sequence). V lost 1 base, J lost 8 bases, and 11 bases lay in between. CDR3 bases: TGTGCCAGCAGCTTAGGTGGAGCCACAGGGGAGCTGTTTTTT. This sequence encodes CASSLGGATGELFF.

The rearrangement joins TRBV12-3 or TRBV12-4 to TRBJ1-2; D is possibly TRBD1 (5 bases). Trimming took 10 bases from V and 1 from J, leaving 13 bases between them. The CDR3 runs to 13 residues. The CDR3 bases are TGTGCCATACTCAGGGAAGGTAACTATGGCTACACCTTC. Encoded protein: CAILREGNYGYTF.

This clone was detected once. This chain joins TRBV5-6 and TRBJ1-3; possibly TRBD1 for D (5 bases). V lost 4 bases to trimming and J lost 0 bases, with 17 bases between them. The CDR3 covers 17 residues. Per the germline V gene, CDR1 is SGHDT and CDR2 is YYEEEE. For the CDR3, the DNA is TGTGCCAGCAGCCCGGGACCGGCGGGGAACTCTGGAAACACCATATATTTT. Its protein product is CASSPGPAGNSGNTIYF. Full variable domain (rest looked up from reference TRBV5-6 and TRBJ1-3): DAGVTQSPTHLIKTRGQQVTLRCSPKSGHDTVSWYQQALGQGPQFIFQYYEEEERQRGNFPDRFSGHQFPNYSSELNVNALLLGDSALYLCASSPGPAGNSGNTIYFGEGSWLTVV.

The V and J genes are TRBV27 and TRBJ2-2; 9 nucleotides align to TRBD2. The CDR3 consists of 17 residues. J lost 0 bases, V lost 7 bases, and 9 bases had no gene match. The germline V gene has CDR1 MNHEY and CDR2 SMNVEV (reference sequence). The CDR3 coding sequence is TGTGCCAGCATTAAGCGAGCGGGGGGCACGAACACCGGGGAGCTGTTTTTT. Translating it yields CASIKRAGGTNTGELFF.

The chain joins TRBV30 to TRBJ1-2, with a tentative D call TRBD1 (6 bases). The CDR3 loop spans 13 amino acids. Per the germline V gene, CDR1 is GTSNPN and CDR2 is SVGIG (reference sequence). Trimming pared 0 bases from V and 7 bases from J, leaving 12 bases between. CDR3 amino acids: CAWSVSDSLGYTF. As DNA, the CDR3 is TGTGCCTGGAGTGTTTCGGACAGTCTTGGCTACACCTTC.

This clone is a singleton in its sample. The chain combines TRBV4-1 with TRBJ1-3, with 7 positions matching TRBD1. The germline V gene has CDR1 MGHRA and CDR2 YSYEKL. This CDR3 has 15 residues. The V gene end was trimmed by 3 bases and the J gene end by 7 bases; junction bases not matched to a gene: 9. CDR3 sequence reads: CASSQPDRDGNTIYF. CDR3 coding DNA: TGCGCCAGCAGCCAGCCTGACAGGGACGGCAACACCATATATTTT.